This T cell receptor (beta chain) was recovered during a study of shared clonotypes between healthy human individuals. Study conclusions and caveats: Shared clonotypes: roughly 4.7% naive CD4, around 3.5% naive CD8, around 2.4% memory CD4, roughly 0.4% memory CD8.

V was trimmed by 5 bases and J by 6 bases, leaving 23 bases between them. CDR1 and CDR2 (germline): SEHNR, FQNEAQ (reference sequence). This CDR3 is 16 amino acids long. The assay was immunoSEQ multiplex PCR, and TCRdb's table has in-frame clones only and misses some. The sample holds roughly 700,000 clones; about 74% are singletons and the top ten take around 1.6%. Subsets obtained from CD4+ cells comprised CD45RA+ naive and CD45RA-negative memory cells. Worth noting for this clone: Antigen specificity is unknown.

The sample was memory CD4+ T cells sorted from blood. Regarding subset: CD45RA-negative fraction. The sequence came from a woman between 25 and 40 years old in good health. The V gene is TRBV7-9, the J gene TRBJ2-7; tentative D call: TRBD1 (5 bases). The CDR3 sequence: CASSQSLSLGAGEQYF. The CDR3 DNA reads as TGTGCCAGCAGCCAATCACTTAGCCTAGGGGCCGGCGAGCAGTACTTC.